These 24 T cell receptor beta chains originate from one sample sequenced in a study of cytomegalovirus exposure and HLA in healthy donors. PCR amplification relied on 60 Vbeta primers (plus 13 Jbeta primers). Here immunoSEQ multiplex PCR was the method, and the copy in TCRdb shows in-frame clones only, minus some. The table records some 130,000 clones, almost 80% of them present only once. Sequences were obtained from PBMCs. The receptors were sampled from a female donor in good health and CMV-seronegative.

The V call is TRBV29-1, the J call TRBJ2-3, with 8 nucleotides matching TRBD1. The CDR3 sequence is 13 residues long. The V gene's germline CDR1 is SQVTM and CDR2 ANQGSEA. V dropped 4 bases and J dropped 2; count of bases not matched to a gene: 2. CDR3 sequence reads: CSVGDRYTDTQYF. The DNA for the CDR3 is TGCAGCGTTGGGGACAGGTACACAGATACGCAGTATTTT.

The V call is TRBV16, the J call TRBJ2-5, with 7 bases lining up with TRBD1. The CDR3 spans 14 residues. The ends lost 6 bases at V and 4 bases at J; junction bases unmatched: 8. Looked up from germline, CDR1 is KGHSY and CDR2 is FQNENV. CDR3 nucleotides: TGTGCCAGCAGTCGGGACAGTCCCTCAGAGACCCAGTACTTC. This codes for CASSRDSPSETQYF.

This chain connects TRBV19 to TRBJ2-2; 14 bases map to TRBD2. CDR1 LNHDA and CDR2 SQIVND come from the germline V gene (reference sequence). CDR3 size: 17 residues. V shed 7 bases and J 5 bases; nucleotides not matched to a gene: 9. The CDR3 sequence is CASKLGTSGRGTGELFF. The CDR3 DNA sequence: TGTGCCAGTAAGCTCGGGACTAGCGGGAGAGGGACCGGGGAGCTGTTTTTT.

The chain employs TRBV5-1 and TRBJ1-1; no clear D. This CDR3 region has 14 residues. V lost 0 bases and J 2 bases, leaving 8 bases between the germline ends. Germline loops: CDR1 SGHRS, CDR2 YFSETQ. CDR3 in amino acids: CASSLESSNTEAFF. Written as DNA, the CDR3 is TGCGCCAGCAGCTTGGAAAGCTCAAACACTGAAGCTTTCTTT.

The chain carries TRBV7-2 and TRBJ1-4; a weak D match, TRBD1 (5 bases). Germline V gives CDR1 SGHTA, CDR2 FQGNSA. The V gene lost 5 bases and the J gene lost 7 bases, with 14 bases spanning the gap. The CDR3 covers 14 residues. CDR3 loop: CASSPGTMGEKLFF. Here the CDR3 DNA reads TGTGCCAGCAGCCCAGGGACTATGGGTGAAAAACTGTTTTTT.

This sequence joins TRBV4-3 and TRBJ2-1; 10 bases are shared with TRBD2. There are 18 residues in the CDR3. With 0 bases clipped from V and 2 bases from J, the junction kept 7 bases outside the gene matches. Germline assignment: CDR1 LGHNA and CDR2 YSLEER. CDR3 nucleotides: TGCGCCAGCAGCCAAGATTTGGGGAGCGGGAGGGCCTACAATGAGCAGTTCTTC. It yields the protein CASSQDLGSGRAYNEQFF.

CDR3 in DNA: TGTGCCAGCAGTCCATCGGACATAACCTACGAGCAGTACTTC. Its protein product is CASSPSDITYEQYF. The chain employs TRBV28 and TRBJ2-7, with D possibly matching TRBD1 (5 bases). The CDR3 totals 14 residues. Germline V CDR1 and CDR2: MDHEN, SYDVKM. V shed 5 bases and J shed 2 bases, with 13 bases lying between them.

This clone occurred once. The chain employs TRBV29-1 and TRBJ1-2, with TRBD1 matching 9 bases. This CDR3 comprises 14 residues. Germline values: CDR1 SQVTM, CDR2 ANQGSEA. V trimming: 5 bases; J trimming: 8 bases; junction bases outside the gene matches: 12. This CDR3 is CSVNQLQGASGYTF. Written as DNA, the CDR3 is TGCAGCGTTAATCAATTACAGGGGGCGAGCGGCTACACCTTC.

This clone has only one observation. CDR3 in DNA: TGTGCCAGCTCAGGACCGGGACAGGGCGACATTCAGTACTTC. It is translated as CASSGPGQGDIQYF. The J gene is TRBJ2-4, the V gene TRBV18; 9 bases map to TRBD1. The V segment lost 5 bases and the J segment 8 bases; nucleotides outside the gene matches: 7. Germline CDR1 is KGHSH and CDR2 is LQKENI. CDR3 length equals 14 residues.

This chain uses TRBV9 with TRBJ2-1, with 8 bases lining up with TRBD2. This CDR3 has 14 amino acids. Losses at the gene ends were 2 bases for V and 9 bases for J; bases not matched to a gene: 7. Germline CDR1 SGDLS, CDR2 YYNGEE. The CDR3 loop is CASSVGSGNVEQFF. The CDR3 DNA reads TGTGCCAGCAGCGTGGGTAGCGGGAATGTTGAGCAGTTCTTC. Drawing the rest from reference TRBV9 and TRBJ2-1, the complete variable domain is DSGVTQTPKHLITATGQRVTLRCSPRSGDLSVYWYQQSLDQGLQFLIQYYNGEERAKGNILERFSAQQFPDLHSELNLSSLELGDSALYFCASSVGSGNVEQFFGPGTRLTVL.

This CDR3 reads CATSRGEATNEKLFF. The CDR3 bases are TGTGCCACCAGCAGAGGGGAGGCAACTAATGAAAAACTGTTTTTT. The chain employs TRBV15 and TRBJ1-4; D remains ambiguous. This CDR3 is 15 amino acids long. Germline V CDR1 and CDR2: LNHNV, YYDKDF (reference sequence). V lost 1 base and J lost 0, with 6 bases in between.

In this sample, this clone turned up a few times. The chain joins TRBV4-1 to TRBJ1-2, with 8 bases that match TRBD1. There are 15 residues in the CDR3. The V and J ends lost 2 bases and 4 bases, in that order; junction bases with no gene match: 6. Looked up from germline, CDR1 is MGHRA and CDR2 is YSYEKL. As DNA, the CDR3 is TGCGCCAGCAGCCAACACGGACAGGGCACCTATGGCTACACCTTC. Translated: CASSQHGQGTYGYTF.

This rearrangement joins TRBV5-1 to TRBJ2-5, with 7 bases fitting TRBD1. The J segment lost 2 bases and the V segment lost 5 bases, leaving 9 bases of the junction unmatched. CDR1 and CDR2 from the germline V gene are SGHRS and YFSETQ. The CDR3 is made up of 15 amino acids. CDR3 coding DNA: TGCGCCAGCAGTGCTACGGGACAGCCACAAGAGACCCAGTACTTC. This encodes CASSATGQPQETQYF.

The chain carries TRBV7-9 and TRBJ1-3, with D perhaps TRBD1 (6 bases). Trimming cost V 2 bases and J 3 bases, with 11 bases left between them. Germline values: CDR1 SEHNR, CDR2 FQNEAQ (reference sequence). CDR3 length: 15 amino acids. CDR3 sequence: CASSLTGQFGNTIYF. DNA of the CDR3: TGTGCCAGCAGCTTAACCGGACAGTTTGGAAACACCATATATTTT. Combining the CDR3 with reference TRBV7-9 and TRBJ1-3 gives the whole variable domain DTGVSQNPRHKITKRGQNVTFRCDPISEHNRLYWYRQTLGQGPEFLTYFQNEAQLEKSRLLSDRFSAERPKGSFSTLEIQRTEQGDSAMYLCASSLTGQFGNTIYFGEGSWLTVV.

There are a few counts of this clone. This chain uses TRBV30 with TRBJ1-3; 7 positions agree with TRBD1. Germline assignment: CDR1 GTSNPN and CDR2 SVGIG (reference sequence). The CDR3 spans 13 residues. In nucleotides, the CDR3 is TGTGCTCAACAGGGGAGCTCTGGAAACACCATATATTTT. This sequence encodes CAQQGSSGNTIYF.

The rearrangement joins TRBV28 to TRBJ1-5; 9 positions match TRBD1. The junction had 7 bases not matched to a gene; V was cut back by 4 bases and J by 6 bases. CDR3 length: 15 residues. From germline, CDR1 is MDHEN and CDR2 SYDVKM. The CDR3 nucleotides are TGTGCCAGCAGTTCATTGGGACAGGGCAGTCAGCCCCAGCATTTT. This translates into CASSSLGQGSQPQHF.

This clone turned up a few times. J is TRBJ2-3 and V is TRBV28; 9 nucleotides agree with TRBD1. Trimming took 8 bases from V and 0 from J; bases not matched to a gene: 3. Germline values: CDR1 MDHEN, CDR2 SYDVKM. This CDR3 region has 14 residues. This CDR3 reads CASRGQGSTDTQYF. The CDR3 DNA reads TGTGCCAGCCGGGGACAGGGAAGCACAGATACGCAGTATTTT.

The chain has TRBV15 and TRBJ1-5; 8 bases align to TRBD1. CDR1 LNHNV and CDR2 YYDKDF come from the germline V gene (reference sequence). Trimming took 6 bases from V and 5 from J; bases not matched to a gene: 9. This CDR3 has 15 amino acids. In DNA form, the CDR3 reads TGTGCCACCAGTTCAACCGGGACAGGAGATCAGCCCCAGCATTTT. It encodes CATSSTGTGDQPQHF.

This clone has just one count. V is TRBV5-1 and J is TRBJ2-5; TRBD2 agrees at 8 bases. The germline V gene has CDR1 SGHRS and CDR2 YFSETQ. The junction had 6 bases not matched to a gene; V was cut back by 4 bases and J by 1 base. The CDR3 runs to 15 residues. The CDR3 sequence: CASSTPLAGQETQYF. For the CDR3, the DNA is TGCGCCAGCAGCACGCCCCTAGCGGGCCAAGAGACCCAGTACTTC.

This clone has just one count. The V gene is TRBV11-3, the J gene TRBJ2-3; TRBD2 agrees at 9 bases. The CDR3 is 17 amino acids. V was pared by 2 bases and J by 1 base, with 7 bases of the junction left unmatched. The germline gives CDR1 SGHNT, CDR2 YENEEA. In DNA form, the CDR3 reads TGTGCCAGCAGCTTACGCGGGGGGGGCTCAGGCACAGATACGCAGTATTTT. Translation: CASSLRGGGSGTDTQYF.

The chain joins TRBV27 to TRBJ2-5, with 7 positions matching TRBD1. The CDR3 loop spans 14 amino acids. CDR1 MNHEY and CDR2 SMNVEV come from the germline V gene (reference sequence). V trimming: 7 bases; J trimming: 2 bases; junction bases outside the gene matches: 7. CDR3 sequence: CASNSRGQQETQYF. The CDR3 DNA reads as TGTGCCAGCAATTCGAGGGGACAGCAAGAGACCCAGTACTTC.

The rearrangement joins TRBV2 to TRBJ2-7; no reliable D call. This CDR3 has 11 amino acids. The germline gives CDR1 SNHLY, CDR2 FYNNEI. The V end was cut by 5 bases, the J end by 4 bases, with 6 bases between. In DNA, the CDR3 is TGTGCCAGCAGTCCTAAGTACGAGCAGTACTTC. Translated, it gives CASSPKYEQYF.

The CDR3 nucleotides read TGTGCCAGCAGCAAAAGGACTAGCGGGTTTACGAATAAGCAGTTCTTC. Its protein product is CASSKRTSGFTNKQFF. The rearrangement uses TRBV21-1 and TRBJ2-1; the tabulated D call, TRBD2, remains unverified against the DNA. TRBV21-1 is a known pseudogene. There are 16 residues in the CDR3.

The chain is built from TRBV6-4 and TRBJ2-5; 10 bases line up with TRBD2. CDR1 and CDR2 (germline): MRHNA, SNTAGT. This CDR3 is 18 amino acids long. Trimming at V came to 2 bases and at J to 3 bases, leaving 12 bases not matched to a gene. CDR3 nucleotide sequence: TGTGCCAGCAGTGACGAGATAAGGGTAGCGGGAGGCGAAGAGACCCAGTACTTC. It codes for CASSDEIRVAGGEETQYF.